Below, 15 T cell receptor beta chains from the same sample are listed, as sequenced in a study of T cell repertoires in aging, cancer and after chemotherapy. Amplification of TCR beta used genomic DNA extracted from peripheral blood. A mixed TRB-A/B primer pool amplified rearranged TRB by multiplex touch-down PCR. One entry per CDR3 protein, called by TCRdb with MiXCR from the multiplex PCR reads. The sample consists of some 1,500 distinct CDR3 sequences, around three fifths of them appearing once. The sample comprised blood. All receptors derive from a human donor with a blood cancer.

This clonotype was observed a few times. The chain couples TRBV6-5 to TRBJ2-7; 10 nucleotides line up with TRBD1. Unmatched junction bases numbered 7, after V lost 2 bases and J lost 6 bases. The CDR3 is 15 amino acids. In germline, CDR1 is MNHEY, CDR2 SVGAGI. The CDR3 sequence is CASSYTRDRGAEQYF. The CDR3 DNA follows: TGTGCCAGCAGTTACACCCGGGACAGGGGTGCCGAGCAGTACTTC.

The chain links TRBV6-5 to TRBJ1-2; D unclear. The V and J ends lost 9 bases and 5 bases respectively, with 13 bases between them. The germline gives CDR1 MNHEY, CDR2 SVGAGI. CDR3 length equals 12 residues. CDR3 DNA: TGTGCCAGTAGTACGGGCGAGTATGGCTACACCTTC. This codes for CASSTGEYGYTF.

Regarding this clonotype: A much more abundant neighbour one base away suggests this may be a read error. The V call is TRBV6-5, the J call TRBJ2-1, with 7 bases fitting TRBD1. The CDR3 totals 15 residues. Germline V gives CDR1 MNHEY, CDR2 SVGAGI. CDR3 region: CASTLGGQRFNKQFF. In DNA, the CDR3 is TGTGCCAGCACCCTAGGGGGACAGCGTTTCAATAAGCAGTTCTTC.

The CDR3 coding sequence is TGTGCCAGCAGTTACGGGGGGAATCAGCCCCAGCATTTT. Amino acid sequence: CASSYGGNQPQHF. The rearrangement links TRBV6-5 to TRBJ1-5; D possibly corresponds to TRBD1 (5 bases). CDR1 and CDR2 from the germline V gene are MNHEY and SVGAGI. Trimming removed 2 bases at V and 4 bases at J, with 6 bases between. The CDR3 has 13 amino acids.

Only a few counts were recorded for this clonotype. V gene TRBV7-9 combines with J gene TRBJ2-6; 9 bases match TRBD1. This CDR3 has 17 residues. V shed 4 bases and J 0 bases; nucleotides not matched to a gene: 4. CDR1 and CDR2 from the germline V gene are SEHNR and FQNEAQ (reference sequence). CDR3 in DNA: TGTGCCAGCAGCTGGGGACAGGGCTACTCTGGGGCCAACGTCCTGACTTTC. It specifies CASSWGQGYSGANVLTF.

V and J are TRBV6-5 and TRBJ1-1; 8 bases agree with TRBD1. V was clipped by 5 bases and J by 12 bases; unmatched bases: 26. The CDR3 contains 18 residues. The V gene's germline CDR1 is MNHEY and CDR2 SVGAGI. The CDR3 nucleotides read TGTGCCAGCAGTGCGGACAGGGAGCCCCCTCCTTTTCCCCCTAAAACTTTCTTT. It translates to CASSADREPPPFPPKTFF.

CDR3 bases: TGTGCCAGCAGCCCGGACTGGGGGGGAACAGATACGCAGTATTTT. It codes for CASSPDWGGTDTQYF. The chain couples TRBV12-3 or TRBV12-4 to TRBJ2-3, with 7 bases lining up with TRBD2. This CDR3 has 15 amino acids. J was trimmed by 3 bases and V by 6 bases; bases with no gene match: 9.

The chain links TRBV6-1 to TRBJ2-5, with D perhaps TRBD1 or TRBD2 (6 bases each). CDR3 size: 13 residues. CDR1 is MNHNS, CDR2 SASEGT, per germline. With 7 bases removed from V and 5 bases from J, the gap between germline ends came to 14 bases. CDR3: CASIRGHGETQYF. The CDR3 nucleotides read TGTGCCAGCATCCGGGGGCACGGGGAGACCCAGTACTTC.

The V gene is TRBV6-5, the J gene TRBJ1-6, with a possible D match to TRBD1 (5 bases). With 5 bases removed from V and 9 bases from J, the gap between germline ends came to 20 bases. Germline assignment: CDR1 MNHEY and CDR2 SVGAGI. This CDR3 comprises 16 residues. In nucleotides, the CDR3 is TGTGCCAGCAGTACCGACCCCGGGACCCTGGGTTCACCCCTCCACTTT. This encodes CASSTDPGTLGSPLHF.

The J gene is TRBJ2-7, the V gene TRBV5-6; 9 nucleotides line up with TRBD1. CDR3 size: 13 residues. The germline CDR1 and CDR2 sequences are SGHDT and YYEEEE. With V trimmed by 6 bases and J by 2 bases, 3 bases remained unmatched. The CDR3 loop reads CASIRQGAYEQYF. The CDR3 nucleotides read TGTGCCAGCATTCGACAGGGGGCCTACGAGCAGTACTTC.

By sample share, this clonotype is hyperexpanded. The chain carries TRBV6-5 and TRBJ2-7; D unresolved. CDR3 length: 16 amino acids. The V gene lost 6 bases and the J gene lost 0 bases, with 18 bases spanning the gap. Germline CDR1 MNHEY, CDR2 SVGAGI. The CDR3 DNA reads TGTGCCAGCAGCGCCGGGTCGCCTCCCCCCTCCTACGAGCAGTACTTC. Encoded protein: CASSAGSPPPSYEQYF.

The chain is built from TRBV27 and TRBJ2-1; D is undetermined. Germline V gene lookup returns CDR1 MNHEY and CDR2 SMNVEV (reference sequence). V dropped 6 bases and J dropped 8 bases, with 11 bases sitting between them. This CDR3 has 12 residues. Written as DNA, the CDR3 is TGTGCCAGCAGGAGACATGGCTATGAGCAGTTCTTC. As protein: CASRRHGYEQFF.

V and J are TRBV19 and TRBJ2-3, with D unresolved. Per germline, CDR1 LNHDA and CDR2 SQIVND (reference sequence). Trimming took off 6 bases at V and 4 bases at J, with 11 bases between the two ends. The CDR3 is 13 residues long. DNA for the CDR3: TGTGCCAGTAGATTCGCCCGATCAGATACGCAGTATTTT. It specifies CASRFARSDTQYF.

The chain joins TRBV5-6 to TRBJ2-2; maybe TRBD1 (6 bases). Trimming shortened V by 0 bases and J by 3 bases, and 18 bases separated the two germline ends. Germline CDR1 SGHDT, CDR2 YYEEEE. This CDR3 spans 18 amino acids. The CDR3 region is CASSLAKKGVRDTGELFF. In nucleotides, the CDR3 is TGTGCCAGCAGCTTGGCCAAGAAGGGGGTTAGAGACACCGGGGAGCTGTTTTTT.

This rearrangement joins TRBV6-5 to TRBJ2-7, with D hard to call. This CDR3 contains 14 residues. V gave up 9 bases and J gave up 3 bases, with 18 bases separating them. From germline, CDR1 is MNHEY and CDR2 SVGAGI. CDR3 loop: CASSIGPSGYEQYF. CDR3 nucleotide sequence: TGTGCCAGTAGTATAGGACCTTCGGGCTACGAGCAGTACTTC.